These 26 T cell receptor beta chains were all obtained from the same sample, sequenced in a study of blood T cell repertoires in COVID-19 (dated by TCRdb to the early 2020s). Preparation of the library involved the immunoSEQ multiplex PCR assay. TCRdb holds this immuneACCESS table with in-frame rearrangements only. Some clones are missing; in checked studies, unresolved V genes explain under half, and the rest has no known cause. For this sample the table gives under 250,000 clones, of which approximately 90% were detected only once. Roughly 2.7% of the sample belongs to the ten largest clones. The sequencing input was peripheral blood. Receptor source: a man aged 25-45 years with COVID-19, enrolled during active disease.

V usage is TRBV10-3 and J usage is TRBJ1-1; 9 bases line up with TRBD1. In germline, CDR1 is ENHRY, CDR2 SYGVKD. V lost 7 bases, J lost 5 bases, and 14 bases stayed unmatched. This CDR3 is built from 16 residues. In nucleotides, the CDR3 is TGTGCCATCACTCCCGGAAGGGGACAGGGAAAGACTGAAGCTTTCTTT. Its protein is CAITPGRGQGKTEAFF.

V gene TRBV7-3 combines with J gene TRBJ1-1, with D possibly being TRBD1 (6 bases). This CDR3 region has 14 residues. CDR1 SGHTA and CDR2 FQGTGA come from the germline V gene. Trimming took off 2 bases at V and 4 bases at J, with 11 bases between the two ends. CDR3 coding DNA: TGTGCCAGCAGCTTAGAGGGGGTGTCCACTGAAGCTTTCTTT. Protein sequence: CASSLEGVSTEAFF.

CDR3: CAISESTNPGGHNEQFF. CDR3 bases: TGTGCCATCAGTGAGTCGACAAACCCCGGGGGGCACAATGAGCAGTTCTTC. The rearrangement links TRBV10-3 to TRBJ2-1, with D perhaps matching TRBD2 (7 bases). V gave up 0 bases and J gave up 5 bases, with 17 bases separating them. This CDR3 region has 17 residues. The V gene's germline CDR1 is ENHRY and CDR2 SYGVKD.

The chain is built from TRBV19 and TRBJ1-3; a possible D gene is TRBD1 (6 bases). This CDR3 contains 16 residues. Germline V gives CDR1 LNHDA, CDR2 SQIVND (reference sequence). V was trimmed by 4 bases and J by 4 bases, leaving 17 bases between them. The CDR3 bases are TGTGCCAGTAGTAGAGGGACACGCTCCGCCGGAAACACCATATATTTT. Translation gives CASSRGTRSAGNTIYF.

V and J are TRBV11-3 and TRBJ2-2; 10 nucleotides agree with TRBD1. Germline V gene data show CDR1 as SGHNT and CDR2 as YENEEA. V shed 5 bases, J shed 6 bases, and the junction held 6 bases outside the gene matches. This CDR3 is built from 15 residues. Here the CDR3 reads CASSPRTGGAGELFF. The CDR3 region has the DNA TGTGCCAGCAGCCCTAGGACAGGGGGGGCCGGGGAGCTGTTTTTT.

The rearrangement uses TRBV24-1 and TRBJ1-2, with 8 nucleotides matching TRBD1. The CDR3 totals 13 residues. Germline CDR1 reads KGHDR; CDR2 reads SFDVKD. V was pared by 4 bases and J by 8 bases, with 5 bases of the junction left unmatched. CDR3 sequence reads: CATSERTGTGYTF. DNA of the CDR3: TGTGCCACCAGTGAACGGACAGGGACAGGCTACACCTTC.

The V call is TRBV6-2 or TRBV6-3, the J call TRBJ2-2; 8 bases are a match to TRBD2. Germline V gene data show CDR1 as MNHEY and CDR2 as SVGEGT. The CDR3 is made up of 17 amino acids. After removal of 6 bases from V and 4 bases from J, the junction contained 13 bases not matched to a gene. CDR3 amino acids: CASSRREGAGSTGELFF. In nucleotides, the CDR3 is TGTGCCAGCAGCCGCCGGGAGGGTGCGGGGAGCACCGGGGAGCTGTTTTTT.

This chain links TRBV18 with TRBJ2-7, with 7 bases lining up with TRBD1. V lost 2 bases to trimming and J lost 2 bases; unmatched junction nucleotides: 12. The CDR3 extends over 17 amino acids. Per germline, CDR1 KGHSH and CDR2 LQKENI. In DNA form, the CDR3 reads TGTGCCAGCTCACCAATACCAAACCGGGACAGAGCCTACGAGCAGTACTTC. Its translation: CASSPIPNRDRAYEQYF.

The chain has TRBV18 and TRBJ1-2, with 10 bases aligning to TRBD1. The CDR3 runs 14 residues. J lost 8 bases, V lost 3 bases, and 6 bases had no gene match. Germline CDR1 KGHSH, CDR2 LQKENI. The CDR3 sequence: CASSPQDRGPGYTF. CDR3 in DNA: TGTGCCAGCTCACCCCAAGACAGGGGGCCAGGCTACACCTTC.

The chain uses TRBV9 and TRBJ2-3; D is unclear. Looked up from germline, CDR1 is SGDLS and CDR2 is YYNGEE. This CDR3 is built from 14 residues. V was trimmed by 4 bases and J by 5 bases, leaving 14 bases between them. CDR3 sequence: CASSITPQEDTQYF. The DNA for the CDR3 is TGTGCCAGCAGCATCACTCCCCAGGAAGATACGCAGTATTTT.

The chain combines TRBV12-5 with TRBJ2-2; tentative D call: TRBD1 (5 bases). With 0 bases removed from V and 5 bases from J, the gap between germline ends came to 19 bases. The CDR3 length is 18 residues. Germline V gene data show CDR1 as LGHNT and CDR2 as FRNRAP. In nucleotides, the CDR3 is TGTGCTAGTGGTTTGGTAGTAGCACCAGGGTCGGTTACCGGGGAGCTGTTTTTT. Protein sequence: CASGLVVAPGSVTGELFF.

The V call is TRBV21-1, the J call TRBJ2-2; the D segment call TRBD1 is taken from the table without a DNA check. TRBV21-1 is tagged as a pseudogene. CDR3 length: 17 residues. The CDR3 sequence is CASSKFLYGPDTGELFF. As DNA, the CDR3 is TGTGCCAGCAGCAAATTCTTATATGGGCCGGACACCGGGGAGCTGTTTTTT.

The rearrangement uses TRBV4-1 and TRBJ2-1; TRBD1 agrees at 9 bases. Germline-derived CDR1 and CDR2 are MGHRA and YSYEKL. V dropped 1 base and J dropped 3; count of bases not matched to a gene: 10. The CDR3 is 18 residues long. CDR3 residues: CASSQGTGVPSSYNEQFF. CDR3 sequence (DNA): TGCGCCAGCAGCCAAGGGACAGGGGTCCCGTCAAGCTACAATGAGCAGTTCTTC.

The table lists this clone with a count of one. The chain has TRBV3-1 (or the pseudogene TRBV3-2) and TRBJ1-2; 9 bases map to TRBD1. CDR1 and CDR2 from the germline V gene are LGHDT and YNNKEL (reference sequence). This CDR3 comprises 14 residues. The V and J ends lost 5 bases and 6 bases, in that order; junction bases with no gene match: 7. The CDR3 sequence: CASSDRTGVDGYTF. In nucleotides, the CDR3 is TGTGCCAGCAGCGACCGGACAGGGGTGGATGGCTACACCTTC.

The chain carries TRBV28 and TRBJ1-1; no clear D. Germline assignment: CDR1 MDHEN and CDR2 SYDVKM. Trimming pared 3 bases from V and 3 bases from J, leaving 2 bases between. There are 11 residues in the CDR3. The CDR3 DNA follows: TGTGCCAGCAGTTTCTACACTGAAGCTTTCTTT. Protein sequence: CASSFYTEAFF.

The genes are TRBV7-3 and TRBJ1-1; TRBD1 might be the D (5 bases). CDR3 length: 18 amino acids. Between the trimmed V and J ends, which lost 1 base and 1 base, there was a span of 19 bases. CDR1 and CDR2 from the germline V gene are SGHTA and FQGTGA. The CDR3 sequence is CASSLRKAGKESNTEAFF. CDR3 nucleotides: TGTGCCAGCAGCTTAAGAAAGGCAGGGAAAGAGTCGAACACTGAAGCTTTCTTT.

This chain uses TRBV19 with TRBJ2-1, with 9 bases matching TRBD1. V gave up 6 bases and J gave up 10 bases; unmatched junction bases: 7. Per germline, CDR1 LNHDA and CDR2 SQIVND (reference sequence). The CDR3 runs to 13 residues. This CDR3 reads CASRLTGGTEQFF. The CDR3 DNA reads TGTGCCAGTAGGTTGACAGGGGGTACCGAGCAGTTCTTC.

This rearrangement joins TRBV30 to TRBJ1-1; 10 bases are shared with TRBD1. Germline V gives CDR1 GTSNPN, CDR2 SVGIG (reference sequence). The CDR3 has 13 amino acids. Trimming removed 5 bases from V and 4 bases from J; junction bases left unmatched: 4. CDR3 in DNA: TGTGCCTGGGGACAGGGGGTGGGCACTGAAGCTTTCTTT. It specifies CAWGQGVGTEAFF.

This clone has a single count. The genes are TRBV25-1 and TRBJ1-2; the D gene is possibly TRBD1 (6 bases). The germline gives CDR1 MGHDK, CDR2 SYGVNS. Trimming shortened V by 2 bases and J by 4 bases, and 11 bases separated the two germline ends. The CDR3 runs 14 residues. CDR3 in amino acids: CASSEPGQRYGYTF. Written as DNA, the CDR3 is TGTGCCAGCAGTGAACCTGGACAGCGCTATGGCTACACCTTC.

This chain uses TRBV7-3 with TRBJ2-3; 8 nucleotides line up with TRBD2. The CDR3 runs 14 residues. CDR1 is SGHTA and CDR2 is FQGTGA in the germline V gene. The ends lost 5 bases at V and 3 bases at J; junction bases unmatched: 4. The CDR3 sequence: CASSPGLATDTQYF. The CDR3 bases are TGTGCCAGCAGCCCCGGACTAGCAACAGATACGCAGTATTTT. Full variable domain (outside the CDR3, taken from reference TRBV7-3 and TRBJ2-3): GAGVSQTPSNKVTEKGKYVELRCDPISGHTALYWYRQSLGQGPEFLIYFQGTGAADDSGLPNDRFFAVRPEGSVSTLKIQRTERGDSAVYLCASSPGLATDTQYFGPGTRLTVL.

The chain joins TRBV5-4 to TRBJ1-4; weak D call: TRBD1 (6 bases). V lost 0 bases and J lost 4, with 10 bases in between. The germline gives CDR1 SGHNT, CDR2 YYREEE (reference sequence). The CDR3 spans 15 residues. The CDR3 nucleotides read TGTGCCAGCAGCTTGGGAGCCAGGGGTAATGAAAAACTGTTTTTT. Amino acids: CASSLGARGNEKLFF.

This chain connects TRBV28 to TRBJ1-2; D uncertain. The V gene's germline CDR1 is MDHEN and CDR2 SYDVKM. CDR3 length equals 14 residues. V shed 1 base and J shed 1 base, with 7 bases lying between them. CDR3 DNA sequence: TGTGCCAGCAGTTTATACGGGGTTAACTATGGCTACACCTTC. Amino acid sequence: CASSLYGVNYGYTF.

This rearrangement joins TRBV24-1 to TRBJ2-3, with 9 bases that match TRBD2. Per the germline V gene, CDR1 is KGHDR and CDR2 is SFDVKD. The CDR3 sequence is 14 residues long. V was pared by 8 bases and J by 4 bases, with 6 bases of the junction left unmatched. CDR3 sequence reads: CATNAGGGADTQYF. In DNA, the CDR3 is TGTGCCACCAATGCGGGAGGGGGCGCAGATACGCAGTATTTT.

This clone was picked up a small number of times. The CDR3 region has the DNA TGTGCCAGCAGCCCCGACAGGGTATTCGGCGAGCAGTACTTC. Its translation is CASSPDRVFGEQYF. The gene calls are TRBV7-9 and TRBJ2-7; 7 nucleotides agree with TRBD1. Germline V lookup: CDR1 SEHNR, CDR2 FQNEAQ (reference sequence). The CDR3 runs 14 residues. After removal of 5 bases from V and 6 bases from J, the junction contained 10 bases not matched to a gene.

This chain joins TRBV7-3 and TRBJ2-1; TRBD1 aligns across 10 bases. The CDR3 is made up of 15 amino acids. Unmatched junction bases numbered 3, after V lost 3 bases and J lost 4 bases. CDR1 and CDR2 (germline): SGHTA, FQGTGA. CDR3 in DNA: TGTGCCAGCAGCTTCGACAGGGGGCGATACAATGAGCAGTTCTTC. It encodes CASSFDRGRYNEQFF. Using reference TRBV7-3 and TRBJ2-1 for the parts outside the CDR3, the full variable domain is GAGVSQTPSNKVTEKGKYVELRCDPISGHTALYWYRQSLGQGPEFLIYFQGTGAADDSGLPNDRFFAVRPEGSVSTLKIQRTERGDSAVYLCASSFDRGRYNEQFFGPGTRLTVL.

The V call is TRBV9, the J call TRBJ2-1, with TRBD1 matching 8 bases. The CDR3 is made up of 14 amino acids. V gave up 0 bases and J gave up 7 bases; unmatched junction bases: 3. The germline V gene encodes CDR1 SGDLS and CDR2 YYNGEE. The CDR3 is CASSVGDRKNEQFF. The CDR3 DNA sequence: TGTGCCAGCAGCGTAGGGGACAGGAAGAATGAGCAGTTCTTC.